The 20 T cell receptor beta chains in this list originate from one sample, sequenced in a study of T cell responses to AZD1222 COVID-19 vaccine. Produced via immunoSEQ multiplex PCR; TCRdb's table is partial and in-frame only. The repertoire holds around 150,000 clones, with around 90% as singletons. The starting material was peripheral blood, obtained 28 days after the second AZD1222 dose. The source is an adult who received the AZD1222 COVID-19 vaccine.

The rearrangement uses TRBV19 and TRBJ1-2; D call uncertain. Germline V lookup: CDR1 LNHDA, CDR2 SQIVND (reference sequence). This CDR3 region has 14 residues. V was shortened by 7 bases and J by 4 bases, with 16 bases between the two germline ends. CDR3 protein: CASTFDRGLYGYTF. The CDR3 DNA sequence: TGTGCCAGTACCTTTGACCGAGGGCTCTATGGCTACACCTTC. The full variable domain, in which reference TRBV19 and TRBJ1-2 provide the parts outside the CDR3, is DGGITQSPKYLFRKEGQNVTLSCEQNLNHDAMYWYRQDPGQGLRLIYYSQIVNDFQKGDIAEGYSVSREKKESFPLTVTSAQKNPTAFYLCASTFDRGLYGYTFGSGTRLTVV.

This clone was picked up one time. This sequence joins TRBV11-2 and TRBJ2-7; TRBD1 might be the D (5 bases). V was clipped by 1 base and J by 3 bases, with 13 bases between them. CDR1 SGHAT and CDR2 FQNNGV come from the germline V gene. CDR3 length: 15 amino acids. The CDR3, as DNA: TGTGCCAGCAGCTTAGGGTCTGGGGCCAACTACGAGCAGTACTTC. Amino acid sequence: CASSLGSGANYEQYF.

This sequence joins TRBV3-1 (or the pseudogene TRBV3-2) and TRBJ1-2; tentative D call: TRBD1 (5 bases). V was clipped by 0 bases and J by 4 bases, with 12 bases between them. This CDR3 contains 15 residues. The germline gives CDR1 LGHDT, CDR2 YNNKEL (reference sequence). CDR3 loop: CASSQDSSGSYGYTF. The CDR3 DNA follows: TGTGCCAGCAGCCAAGATTCCTCAGGGTCCTATGGCTACACCTTC.

The V call is TRBV6-1, the J call TRBJ2-1; D gene ambiguous. Germline V gives CDR1 MNHNS, CDR2 SASEGT. The CDR3 contains 15 residues. Trimming shortened V by 2 bases and J by 0 bases, and 8 bases separated the two germline ends. The CDR3 DNA reads TGTGCCAGCAGTGAACGACCGTACTCCTACAATGAGCAGTTCTTC. Its translation: CASSERPYSYNEQFF.

This clone turned up a few times. The chain joins TRBV9 to TRBJ2-7; 8 bases agree with TRBD2. Germline V lookup: CDR1 SGDLS, CDR2 YYNGEE. The CDR3 sequence is 15 residues long. The trim removed 0 bases at V and 6 bases at J, leaving 8 bases unmatched. The CDR3 region has the DNA TGTGCCAGCAGCGTAGGGGGACTAGGACCGCGCGAGCAGTACTTC. Amino acid sequence: CASSVGGLGPREQYF.

The chain combines TRBV21-1 with TRBJ1-1. TRBV21-1 is annotated as a pseudogene. CDR3 length: 14 amino acids. The DNA for the CDR3 is TGTGCCAGCAGCAAGGGACCGGTCGGGTCTGAAGCTTTCTTT. Encoded protein: CASSKGPVGSEAFF.

This clone appeared a single time. The V and J genes are TRBV9 and TRBJ1-1; D is unresolved. The CDR3 is 14 amino acids. Trimming left V 0 bases short and J 5 bases short, with 11 bases between. Germline CDR1 reads SGDLS; CDR2 reads YYNGEE. The CDR3 reads CASSVGGRRTEAFF. CDR3 coding DNA: TGTGCCAGCAGCGTAGGCGGCAGGCGGACTGAAGCTTTCTTT.

V gene TRBV3-1 (or the pseudogene TRBV3-2) combines with J gene TRBJ1-2; a possible D gene is TRBD1 (6 bases). The CDR3 extends over 15 amino acids. The germline CDR1 and CDR2 sequences are LGHDT and YNNKEL (reference sequence). Trimming cost V 3 bases and J 7 bases, with 18 bases left between them. The CDR3 protein is CASSQSAGAKGGYTF. Here the CDR3 DNA reads TGTGCCAGCAGCCAGTCCGCAGGGGCAAAGGGTGGCTACACCTTC.

This chain uses TRBV7-3 with TRBJ2-3; D tentatively reads TRBD1 or TRBD2 (5 bases each). CDR1 and CDR2 from the germline V gene are SGHTA and FQGTGA. The CDR3 is 14 residues long. The V end lost 2 bases, the J end lost 5 bases, and 11 bases lay between the germline ends. This CDR3 is CASSLAPRGDTQYF. The CDR3 DNA follows: TGTGCCAGCAGCTTAGCCCCGAGGGGAGATACGCAGTATTTT.

This clone has more than one count but fewer than ten. V gene TRBV28 combines with J gene TRBJ1-4; D gene unclear. The CDR3 totals 11 residues. Trimming removed 6 bases at V and 3 bases at J, with 2 bases between. Germline values: CDR1 MDHEN, CDR2 SYDVKM. The CDR3 protein is CASRANEKLFF. As DNA, the CDR3 is TGTGCCAGCAGGGCTAATGAAAAACTGTTTTTT. Variable domain in full (rest from reference TRBV28 and TRBJ1-4): DVKVTQSSRYLVKRTGEKVFLECVQDMDHENMFWYRQDPGLGLRLIYFSYDVKMKEKGDIPEGYSVSREKKERFSLILESASTNQTSMYLCASRANEKLFFGSGTQLSVL.

The chain combines TRBV7-2 with TRBJ1-1, with a tentative D call TRBD1 (6 bases). CDR1 is SGHTA and CDR2 is FQGNSA in the germline V gene. The CDR3 loop spans 14 amino acids. The V end was cut by 5 bases, the J end by 2 bases, with 12 bases between. The CDR3 here is CASSVGGENTEAFF. CDR3 bases: TGTGCCAGCAGCGTAGGGGGGGAAAACACTGAAGCTTTCTTT.

Here the CDR3 DNA reads TGTGCCAGTAGTGGAGACACCTCGAGCACAGATACGCAGTATTTT. Its translation is CASSGDTSSTDTQYF. The chain carries TRBV19 and TRBJ2-3; D is ambiguous. The germline V gene encodes CDR1 LNHDA and CDR2 SQIVND (reference sequence). Trimming took 5 bases from V and 0 from J, leaving 12 bases between them. CDR3 length: 15 amino acids.

This clone was detected only a few times. The J gene is TRBJ2-1, the V gene TRBV12-5; 10 positions agree with TRBD1. Germline-derived CDR1 and CDR2 are LGHNT and FRNRAP. CDR3 size: 20 residues. With 1 base clipped from V and 1 base from J, the junction kept 13 bases outside the gene matches. CDR3 coding DNA: TGTGCTAGTGGTTTGGATGGGACAGGGGTATTGCGTAGGTCCTACAATGAGCAGTTCTTC. Translating gives CASGLDGTGVLRRSYNEQFF.

V gene TRBV19 combines with J gene TRBJ1-3; D ambiguous. V was shortened by 5 bases and J by 2 bases, with 10 bases between the two germline ends. CDR1 and CDR2 from the germline V gene are LNHDA and SQIVND (reference sequence). The CDR3 sequence is 14 residues long. The CDR3 spells CASSRGSPGNTIYF. In DNA form, the CDR3 reads TGTGCCAGTAGTCGCGGATCGCCTGGAAACACCATATATTTT.

In this sample, this clone turned up once. The chain couples TRBV2 to TRBJ1-2, with TRBD1 matching 7 bases. V trimming: 8 bases; J trimming: 8 bases; junction bases outside the gene matches: 11. Germline V lookup: CDR1 SNHLY, CDR2 FYNNEI. The CDR3 loop spans 13 amino acids. DNA for the CDR3: TGTGCCAGCCGGGATGACAGGGTGAGGGGCTACACCTTC. This codes for CASRDDRVRGYTF.

The J gene is TRBJ1-1, the V gene TRBV5-6; D unclear. The CDR3 loop spans 15 amino acids. With 0 bases removed from V and 4 bases from J, the gap between germline ends came to 13 bases. The germline CDR1 and CDR2 sequences are SGHDT and YYEEEE. CDR3 residues: CASSLDPFPGTEAFF. The CDR3 nucleotides read TGTGCCAGCAGCTTGGATCCGTTTCCGGGCACTGAAGCTTTCTTT.

The chain couples TRBV5-1 to TRBJ2-7, with 8 bases that match TRBD1. The germline CDR1 and CDR2 sequences are SGHRS and YFSETQ. The length of the CDR3 is 16 residues. V lost 0 bases, J lost 0 bases, and 5 bases stayed unmatched. The CDR3 is CASSLGGQENSYEQYF. The CDR3 coding sequence is TGCGCCAGCAGCTTGGGGGGACAGGAGAACTCCTACGAGCAGTACTTC.

The J gene is TRBJ1-1, the V gene TRBV6-5, with D maybe TRBD1 (5 bases). The germline gives CDR1 MNHEY, CDR2 SVGAGI. V was trimmed by 2 bases and J by 4 bases, leaving 11 bases between them. The CDR3 has 14 residues. The CDR3 protein is CASSYPGGGTEAFF. DNA for the CDR3: TGTGCCAGCAGTTACCCCGGGGGGGGCACTGAAGCTTTCTTT.

This clone has a single count. The rearrangement uses TRBV5-1 and TRBJ1-5, with 9 positions matching TRBD1. This CDR3 has 15 residues. Germline assignment: CDR1 SGHRS and CDR2 YFSETQ. The V and J ends lost 3 bases and 1 base, in that order; junction bases with no gene match: 2. CDR3 bases: TGCGCCAGCAGCTCCGGGACAGGGAGCAATCAGCCCCAGCATTTT. Its protein is CASSSGTGSNQPQHF.

The chain couples TRBV2 to TRBJ1-1; 7 bases fit TRBD1. Trimming took 6 bases from V and 1 from J; bases not matched to a gene: 8. Germline V gene sequence: CDR1 SNHLY, CDR2 FYNNEI. This CDR3 has 15 amino acids. The CDR3 loop reads CASRQGPYPNTEAFF. CDR3 DNA: TGTGCCAGCAGACAGGGGCCCTATCCGAACACTGAAGCTTTCTTT.